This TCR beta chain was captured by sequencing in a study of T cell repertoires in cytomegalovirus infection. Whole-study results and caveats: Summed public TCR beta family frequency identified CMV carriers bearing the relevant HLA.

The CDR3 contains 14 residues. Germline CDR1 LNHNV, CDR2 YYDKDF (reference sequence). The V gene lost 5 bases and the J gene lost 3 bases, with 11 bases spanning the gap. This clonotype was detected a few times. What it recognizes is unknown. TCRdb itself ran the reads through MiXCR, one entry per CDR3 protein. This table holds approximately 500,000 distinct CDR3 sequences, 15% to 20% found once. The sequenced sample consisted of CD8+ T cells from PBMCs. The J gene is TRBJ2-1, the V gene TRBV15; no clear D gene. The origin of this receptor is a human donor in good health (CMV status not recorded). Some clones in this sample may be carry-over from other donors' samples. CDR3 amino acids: CATSQIDSYNEQFF. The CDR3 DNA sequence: TGTGCCACCAGCCAAATAGATAGCTACAATGAGCAGTTCTTC.